This entry concerns a single T cell receptor (beta chain). The target antigen is unknown. This entry belongs to a study of T-cell memory formation after mild COVID-19. Whole-study results and caveats: Memory cells collected pre-infection included some clones that later responded, suggesting cross-reactive memory joined.

Germline V gives CDR1 SEHNR, CDR2 FQNEAQ (reference sequence). The CDR3 extends over 15 amino acids. The V and J ends lost 5 bases and 7 bases respectively, with 18 bases between them. In TCRdb, the 5' RACE reads were re-called with MiXCR into one record per CDR3 protein. The table lists roughly 310,000 distinct CDR3 sequences, about 15% of them singletons. Sample: PBMCs or a T cell subset sorted from them (not recorded which). The TCR comes from a man younger than 35 who had mild COVID-19 (a few samples of this study predate the infection). Cell type and time point are not known. The chain couples TRBV7-9 to TRBJ1-5; no definite D call. DNA of the CDR3: TGTGCCAGCAGCCCCGGGGAGACCATGTTGCAGCCCCAGCATTTT. It codes for CASSPGETMLQPQHF.